Following are 13 T cell receptor beta chains from one sample sequenced in a study of T cell responses to AZD1222 COVID-19 vaccine. Some clones are missing from TCRdb's copy, which holds only in-frame ones; the method was immunoSEQ multiplex PCR. This table has 100,000 or so clones, roughly 90% appearing once. The source material was peripheral blood, sampled on day 0 of AZD1222 vaccination. The receptors shown here come from an adult in good health.

This chain uses TRBV6-2 or TRBV6-3 with TRBJ2-3, with 12 positions matching TRBD1. Germline CDR1 MNHEY, CDR2 SVGEGT. V dropped 5 bases and J dropped 6; count of bases not matched to a gene: 6. The CDR3 is 15 residues long. Here the CDR3 DNA reads TGTGCCAGCAGTACCGGGACAGGGGGCTTCGATACGCAGTATTTT. As protein: CASSTGTGGFDTQYF.

Remarks on this clone: Different DNA sequences within this sample yield the same CDR3. The genes are TRBV5-1 and TRBJ2-1; D not resolved. Germline values: CDR1 SGHRS, CDR2 YFSETQ. The V end lost 2 bases, the J end lost 5 bases, and 2 bases lay between the germline ends. The CDR3 spans 11 residues. The CDR3 is CASSLDNEQFF. CDR3 DNA sequence: TGCGCCAGCAGCTTAGACAATGAGCAGTTCTTC.

A few counts support this clone. This sequence joins TRBV5-4 and TRBJ2-6, with a weak D call TRBD2 (5 bases). CDR3 length equals 15 residues. CDR1 and CDR2 from the germline V gene are SGHNT and YYREEE (reference sequence). Trimming removed 8 bases from V and 0 bases from J, with 12 bases in between. The CDR3: CASSDRSSGANVLTF. The CDR3 DNA sequence: TGTGCCAGTAGCGATCGGTCCTCTGGGGCCAACGTCCTGACTTTC. Full variable domain (outside the CDR3, taken from reference TRBV5-4 and TRBJ2-6): ETGVTQSPTHLIKTRGQQVTLRCSSQSGHNTVSWYQQALGQGPQFIFQYYREEENGRGNFPPRFSGLQFPNYSSELNVNALELDDSALYLCASSDRSSGANVLTFGAGSRLTVL.

The V gene is TRBV2, the J gene TRBJ1-4; D uncertain. Trimming removed 4 bases at V and 1 base at J, with 13 bases between. CDR3 length: 16 residues. Germline V gene sequence: CDR1 SNHLY, CDR2 FYNNEI. CDR3 in DNA: TGTGCCAGCAGTGGCCCCGGATCCTTAACTAATGAAAAACTGTTTTTT. Its translation: CASSGPGSLTNEKLFF.

The chain combines TRBV28 with TRBJ1-2; D might be TRBD1 (5 bases). The ends were cut back, 7 bases at V and 8 bases at J, with 20 bases in the middle. The length of the CDR3 is 14 residues. Germline V gives CDR1 MDHEN, CDR2 SYDVKM. The CDR3 is CASTDRGALKGYTF. In DNA, the CDR3 is TGTGCCAGCACCGATCGAGGGGCTCTCAAGGGCTACACCTTC.

This chain uses TRBV6-2 or TRBV6-3 with TRBJ1-2; D call uncertain. Germline V CDR1 and CDR2: MNHEY, SVGEGT. The CDR3 covers 13 residues. Trimming stripped 5 bases from V and 0 bases from J, with 7 bases between. The CDR3 sequence is CASSQQANYGYTF. The CDR3 nucleotides are TGTGCCAGCAGTCAACAAGCTAACTATGGCTACACCTTC.

The chain links TRBV7-9 to TRBJ2-7; TRBD1 matches at 9 bases. Germline trimming cut 6 bases from V and 0 bases from J; bases unmatched to any gene: 9. Germline values: CDR1 SEHNR, CDR2 FQNEAQ (reference sequence). The CDR3 totals 16 residues. CDR3 sequence (DNA): TGTGCCAGCAGGCTAACAGGACAGGGGAGCTCCTACGAGCAGTACTTC. Its protein product is CASRLTGQGSSYEQYF.

The CDR3 spells CASSLAPGQGPERYEQYF. In DNA, the CDR3 is TGCGCCAGCAGCTTGGCCCCCGGACAGGGGCCTGAACGCTACGAGCAGTACTTC. The chain couples TRBV5-1 to TRBJ2-7; TRBD1 matches 9 bases. The V gene end was trimmed by 0 bases and the J gene end by 3 bases; junction bases not matched to a gene: 13. CDR3 length: 18 residues. CDR1 SGHRS and CDR2 YFSETQ come from the germline V gene.

The chain is built from TRBV7-2 and TRBJ2-7; D gene uncertain. Trimming stripped 2 bases from V and 6 bases from J, with 20 bases between. Germline CDR1 is SGHTA and CDR2 is FQGNSA. CDR3 length equals 16 residues. For the CDR3, the DNA is TGTGCCAGCAGCTTATATACGGATCTGCCCCTCCGCGAGCAGTACTTC. Amino acids: CASSLYTDLPLREQYF. Complete variable domain (other parts from reference TRBV7-2 and TRBJ2-7): GAGVSQSPSNKVTEKGKDVELRCDPISGHTALYWYRQSLGQGLEFLIYFQGNSAPDKSGLPSDRFSAERTGGSVSTLTIQRTQQEDSAVYLCASSLYTDLPLREQYFGPGTRLTVT.

The J gene is TRBJ2-5, the V gene TRBV18, with TRBD1 matching over 7 bases. CDR1 and CDR2 (germline): KGHSH, LQKENI. V shed 3 bases and J 3 bases; nucleotides not matched to a gene: 1. The CDR3 is 13 amino acids. CDR3 bases: TGTGCCAGCTCACCTGGGACAGAAGAGACCCAGTACTTC. Its translation: CASSPGTEETQYF.

The chain couples TRBV5-6 to TRBJ2-3; no firm D call. The CDR3 totals 13 residues. Trimming stripped 4 bases from V and 2 bases from J, with 8 bases between. Germline CDR1 and CDR2: SGHDT and YYEEEE. Here the CDR3 DNA reads TGTGCCAGCAGCCCCCTCCACACAGATACGCAGTATTTT. As protein: CASSPLHTDTQYF.

This chain links TRBV5-6 with TRBJ1-3, with D perhaps matching TRBD1 (6 bases). V was cut by 0 bases and J by 2 bases, with 15 bases left in between. Germline CDR1 and CDR2: SGHDT and YYEEEE. The CDR3 is made up of 17 amino acids. The CDR3 protein is CASSLVGLGATGNTIYF. CDR3 DNA sequence: TGTGCCAGCAGCTTGGTGGGGCTGGGGGCTACTGGAAACACCATATATTTT.

This chain connects TRBV7-9 to TRBJ1-4; D possibly corresponds to TRBD1 (6 bases). The CDR3 is 14 residues long. Germline-derived CDR1 and CDR2 are SEHNR and FQNEAQ (reference sequence). The V end was cut by 5 bases, the J end by 7 bases, with 14 bases between. The CDR3 DNA reads as TGTGCCAGCAGCCAGGACAGAGAGGTTGAAAAACTGTTTTTT. Its translation: CASSQDREVEKLFF.